This TCR beta chain was documented in a study of T cells in Graves' hyperthyroidism and ophthalmopathy. The sample holds many counts of this clonotype. The source material, RNA transcripts, was used to amplify TCR beta CDR3 regions. Using the HTBI primer set, a first-round RT-PCR was run on the TCR CDR3. TCRdb itself ran the multiplex PCR reads through MiXCR, one entry per CDR3 protein. The sample yields roughly 740,000 distinct CDR3 sequences, less than 20% seen once. Absent ophthalmopathy progression within 18 months defined stable Graves' hyperthyroidism. Germline V gene lookup returns CDR1 SQVTM and CDR2 ANQGSEA. There are 13 residues in the CDR3. J lost 2 bases, V lost 5 bases, and 3 bases had no gene match.

V and J are TRBV29-1 and TRBJ1-5; 7 bases fit TRBD1. The origin of this receptor is a man between 18 and 35 years old with Graves' hyperthyroidism. What was sequenced was blood. DNA for the CDR3: TGCAGCGTTCGACAGGGCGGCAATCAGCCCCAGCATTTT. The encoded protein is CSVRQGGNQPQHF.